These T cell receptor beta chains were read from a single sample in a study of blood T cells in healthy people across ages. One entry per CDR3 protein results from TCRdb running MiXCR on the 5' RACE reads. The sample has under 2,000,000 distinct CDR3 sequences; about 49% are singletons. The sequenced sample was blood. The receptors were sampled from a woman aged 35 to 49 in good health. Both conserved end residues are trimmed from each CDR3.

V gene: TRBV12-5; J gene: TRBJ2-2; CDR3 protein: ASGLVQGDFNTGELF
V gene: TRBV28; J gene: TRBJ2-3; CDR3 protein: AAMGPTDTQY
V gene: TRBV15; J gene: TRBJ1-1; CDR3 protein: ATSRDGGANTEAF
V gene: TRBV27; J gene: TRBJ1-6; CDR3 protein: ASSSYVLQGYNSPLH
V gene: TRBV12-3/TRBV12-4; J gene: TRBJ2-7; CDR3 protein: ASSFLTSSYEQY
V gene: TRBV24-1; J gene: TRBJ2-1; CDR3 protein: ATSDPFRSSGGLSSYNEQF
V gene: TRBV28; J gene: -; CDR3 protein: ASSETGLRGDEQY
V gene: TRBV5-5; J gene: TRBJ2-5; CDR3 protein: ASSWTLGGEETQY
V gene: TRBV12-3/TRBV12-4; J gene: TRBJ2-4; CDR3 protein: ASSFPAGGAYIQY
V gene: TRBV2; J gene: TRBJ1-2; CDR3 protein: ATKRWTETGGWYT
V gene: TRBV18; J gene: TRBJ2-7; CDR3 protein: ASSPAERADNEQY
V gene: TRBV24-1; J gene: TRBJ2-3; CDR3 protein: ATSVSGGDTQY
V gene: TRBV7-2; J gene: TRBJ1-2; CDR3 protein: ASSLARRQGFSGYGYT
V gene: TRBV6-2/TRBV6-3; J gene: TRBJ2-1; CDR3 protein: AVRGGGAANEQF
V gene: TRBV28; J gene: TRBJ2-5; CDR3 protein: ASSLDSFGTQY
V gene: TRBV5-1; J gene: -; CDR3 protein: ASSLAAARQTQY
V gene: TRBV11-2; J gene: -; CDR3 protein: ASSHRRDREYYEQY
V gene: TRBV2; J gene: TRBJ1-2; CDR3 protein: ASSGGTSNYGYT
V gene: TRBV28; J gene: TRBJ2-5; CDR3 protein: ASSLSSPRETQY
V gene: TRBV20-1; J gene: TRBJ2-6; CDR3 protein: SARWPPANVLT
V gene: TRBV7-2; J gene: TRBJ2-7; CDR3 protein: ASSSSQGFNEQY
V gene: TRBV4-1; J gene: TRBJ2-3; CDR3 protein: ASSQLVTGLGDTQY
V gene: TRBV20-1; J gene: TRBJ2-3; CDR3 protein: SARVSSRGVTDTQY
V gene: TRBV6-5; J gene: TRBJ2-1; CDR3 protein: ATLVGGSYNEQF
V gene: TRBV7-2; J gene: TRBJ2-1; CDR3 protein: ASSPGGTVYNEQF
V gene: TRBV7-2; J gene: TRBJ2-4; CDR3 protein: ASSAGGGRGYGQY
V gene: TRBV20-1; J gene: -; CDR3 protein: SAKSGRTTEETQY
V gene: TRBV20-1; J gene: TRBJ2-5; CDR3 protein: SAGELQGASETQY
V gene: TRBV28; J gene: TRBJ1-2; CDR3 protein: ASSLLGDPYGYT
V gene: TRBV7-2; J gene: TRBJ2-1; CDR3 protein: ASSYGLPIKNEQF
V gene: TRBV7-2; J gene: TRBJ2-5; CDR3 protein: ASSLGTGIQQY
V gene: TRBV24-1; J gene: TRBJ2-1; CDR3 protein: AASDPRRGSGGYNEQF
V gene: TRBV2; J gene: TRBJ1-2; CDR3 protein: ASRTDIYGYT
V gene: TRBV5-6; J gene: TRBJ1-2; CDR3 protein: ASSSTGTAYGYT
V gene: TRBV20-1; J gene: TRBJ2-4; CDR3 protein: SATRTRGTKNIQY
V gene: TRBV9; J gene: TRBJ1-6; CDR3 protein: ASSVGINSPLH
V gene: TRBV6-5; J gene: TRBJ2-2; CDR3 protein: ASRDQVPGELF
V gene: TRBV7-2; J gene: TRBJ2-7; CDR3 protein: ASSSYYEQY
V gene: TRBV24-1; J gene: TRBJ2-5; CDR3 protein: ATSERDRGWEETQY
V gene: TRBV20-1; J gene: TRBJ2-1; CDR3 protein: SARALLAPNEQF
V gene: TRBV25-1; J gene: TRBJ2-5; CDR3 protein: ASSRDRGLHQETQY
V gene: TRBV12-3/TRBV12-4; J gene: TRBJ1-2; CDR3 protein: ASGYIANYGYT
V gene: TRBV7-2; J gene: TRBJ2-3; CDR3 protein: ASSLVRTATDTQY
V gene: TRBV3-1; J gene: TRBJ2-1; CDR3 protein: ASSQVAGPRDEQF